This T cell receptor beta chain stems from a study of cytomegalovirus exposure and HLA in healthy donors. This PCR relied on a set of 60 Vbeta primers and 13 Jbeta primers. This table comes from immunoSEQ multiplex PCR, and its TCRdb copy is limited to in-frame clones, with some not included. The sample has 150,000 to 250,000 clones, 70% to 85% seen once. The clonotype was recovered from a woman in her 30s in good health and CMV-seropositive. Sample: PBMCs.

The CDR3 DNA sequence: TGTGCCAGCAGCATTCGGCCCCTCGCGGCCACCTACCCGAACACTGAAGCTTTCTTT. As protein: CASSIRPLAATYPNTEAFF. This chain joins TRBV21-1 and TRBJ1-1. TRBV21-1 is assigned pseudogene status. This CDR3 is 19 amino acids long.